This T cell receptor (beta chain) was captured in a study of T cells in Graves' hyperthyroidism and ophthalmopathy. Amplification of TCR beta CDR3 regions used RNA as the template. An initial round of RT-PCR targeting the TCR CDR3 relied on the HTBI primer set. TCRdb re-derived calls from the multiplex PCR reads in MiXCR, one entry per CDR3 protein. Here the sample spans 300,000 to 450,000 distinct CDR3 sequences, roughly 25% being singletons. Many counts were recorded for this clonotype. Per the germline V gene, CDR1 is SNHLY and CDR2 is FYNNEI. V lost 8 bases, J lost 1 base, and 18 bases stayed unmatched. This CDR3 spans 18 amino acids.

The gene calls are TRBV2 and TRBJ2-7; TRBD2 aligns across 9 bases. The sequenced sample consisted of blood. This TCR came from a man in his forties or fifties with Graves' hyperthyroidism. DNA of the CDR3: TGTGCCAGCGCCATCAGTTTGGCTAGCGGGGCACTTTCCTACGAGCAGTACTTC. Its translation: CASAISLASGALSYEQYF.